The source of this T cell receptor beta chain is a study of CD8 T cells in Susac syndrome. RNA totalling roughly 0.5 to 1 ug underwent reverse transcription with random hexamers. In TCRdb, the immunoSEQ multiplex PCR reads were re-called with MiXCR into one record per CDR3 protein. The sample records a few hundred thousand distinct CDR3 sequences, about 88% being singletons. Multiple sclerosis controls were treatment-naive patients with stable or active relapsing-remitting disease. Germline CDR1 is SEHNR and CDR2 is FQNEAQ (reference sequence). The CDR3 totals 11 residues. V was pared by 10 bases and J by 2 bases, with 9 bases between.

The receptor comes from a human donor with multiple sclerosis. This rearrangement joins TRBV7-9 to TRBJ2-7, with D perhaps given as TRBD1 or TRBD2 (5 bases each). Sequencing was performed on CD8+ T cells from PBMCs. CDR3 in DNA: TGTGCCACCCGGGACCCCTACGAGCAGTACTTC. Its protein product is CATRDPYEQYF.